One and the same sample provided the 16 T cell receptor beta chains below, sequenced in a study of beta chain features in type 1 diabetes. Every isolated RNA sample was fully reverse transcribed, so sequencing captured expressed TCRB transcripts. Measured with immunoSEQ multiplex PCR; TCRdb has only the in-frame clones, and not every one. In the table there are more than 85,000 clones, almost 40% of which are singletons. Sequenced input: stem cell memory CD4+ T cells from blood. The source is a woman under 30 in good health.

The V call is TRBV7-8, the J call TRBJ2-7; TRBD2 might be the D (6 bases). The CDR3 spans 13 residues. The ends were cut back, 5 bases at V and 1 base at J, with 9 bases in the middle. The germline V gene encodes CDR1 SGHVS and CDR2 FQNEAQ. The CDR3 is CASSRGRSYEQYF. The DNA of the CDR3 is TGTGCCAGCAGCCGGGGGAGATCCTACGAGCAGTACTTC. Filled out from reference TRBV7-8 and TRBJ2-7, the complete variable domain reads GAGVSQSPRYKVAKRGQDVALRCDPISGHVSLFWYQQALGQGPEFLTYFQNEAQLDKSGLPSDRFFAERPEGSVSTLKIQRTQQEDSAVYLCASSRGRSYEQYFGPGTRLTVT.

The chain joins TRBV7-2 to TRBJ1-2; TRBD1 is a possible D gene (5 bases). The CDR3 is 14 residues long. The V and J ends lost 6 bases and 0 bases respectively, with 11 bases between them. Germline V gene data show CDR1 as SGHTA and CDR2 as FQGNSA. The CDR3 sequence: CASSSRQTNYGYTF. The CDR3 DNA reads TGTGCCAGCAGTAGCAGACAGACTAACTATGGCTACACCTTC.

DNA of the CDR3: TGTGCCAGCAGTGAGGGCAGGGGACTAGCCTCTTACTACGAGCAGTACTTC. Amino acid sequence: CASSEGRGLASYYEQYF. The V call is TRBV2, the J call TRBJ2-7; 9 bases match TRBD2. V was pared by 3 bases and J by 3 bases, with 12 bases of the junction left unmatched. The germline gives CDR1 SNHLY, CDR2 FYNNEI. CDR3 size: 17 residues.

This clone was observed a few times. The CDR3 reads CASSPLLGAGQRQNIQYF. The CDR3, as DNA: TGTGCCAGCAGTCCGCTCCTAGGAGCGGGACAACGCCAAAACATTCAGTACTTC. V gene TRBV9 combines with J gene TRBJ2-4; tentatively, D is TRBD2 (7 bases). Trimming removed 5 bases from V and 5 bases from J, with 26 bases in between. From germline, CDR1 is SGDLS and CDR2 YYNGEE. The CDR3 consists of 18 residues.

CDR3 region: CASSVGGTVIYNEQFF. As DNA, the CDR3 is TGTGCCAGCAGCGTAGGAGGGACTGTAATCTACAATGAGCAGTTCTTC. The chain uses TRBV9 and TRBJ2-1; D perhaps matches TRBD2 (6 bases). Trimming took 0 bases from V and 3 from J, leaving 13 bases between them. Looked up from germline, CDR1 is SGDLS and CDR2 is YYNGEE. This CDR3 contains 16 residues.

The genes are TRBV7-2 and TRBJ1-2; 7 bases line up with TRBD1. Germline trimming cut 5 bases from V and 8 bases from J; bases unmatched to any gene: 11. Per the germline V gene, CDR1 is SGHTA and CDR2 is FQGNSA. The CDR3 length is 14 residues. DNA for the CDR3: TGTGCCAGCAGCGCTCAATATACAGGGGAAGGCTACACCTTC. Protein: CASSAQYTGEGYTF.

This clone was found a few times. The chain carries TRBV7-6 and TRBJ1-1; no firm D call. Germline CDR1 and CDR2: SGHVS and FNYEAQ. V lost 5 bases and J 1 base, leaving 5 bases between the germline ends. CDR3 length: 12 amino acids. The CDR3 loop is CASSPRNTEAFF. CDR3 nucleotide sequence: TGTGCCAGCAGCCCCCGGAACACTGAAGCTTTCTTT.

This clone has only a few counts. The gene calls are TRBV10-3 and TRBJ2-1; 11 positions match TRBD2. The length of the CDR3 is 13 residues. Germline values: CDR1 ENHRY, CDR2 SYGVKD. The V gene end was trimmed by 10 bases and the J gene end by 6 bases; junction bases not matched to a gene: 5. CDR3 sequence: CATTSGSGNEQFF. The CDR3 DNA follows: TGTGCCACCACTAGCGGGAGTGGCAATGAGCAGTTCTTC.

The rearrangement joins TRBV4-1 to TRBJ2-7; TRBD1 matches 8 bases. The CDR3 is made up of 15 amino acids. Germline V gene lookup returns CDR1 MGHRA and CDR2 YSYEKL. The V segment lost 3 bases and the J segment 4 bases; nucleotides outside the gene matches: 8. Here the CDR3 DNA reads TGCGCCAGCAGCCAGGCCCCCGGGACAGGTTACGAGCAGTACTTC. Its protein is CASSQAPGTGYEQYF.

V and J are TRBV5-4 and TRBJ2-1, with TRBD1 matching 9 bases. The CDR3 length is 14 residues. V shed 6 bases and J 6 bases; nucleotides not matched to a gene: 7. The germline V gene encodes CDR1 SGHNT and CDR2 YYREEE (reference sequence). The chain's CDR3 is CASNPGQGSNEQFF. The CDR3, as DNA: TGTGCCAGCAACCCGGGACAGGGAAGCAATGAGCAGTTCTTC.

V and J are TRBV11-2 and TRBJ2-7, with TRBD2 matching 11 bases. The CDR3 covers 15 residues. V lost 4 bases to trimming and J lost 2 bases; unmatched junction nucleotides: 4. Germline-derived CDR1 and CDR2 are SGHAT and FQNNGV. Here the CDR3 DNA reads TGTGCCAGCAGCTCGTATAGCGGGAGGGCCTACGAGCAGTACTTC. Protein sequence: CASSSYSGRAYEQYF.

This rearrangement joins TRBV18 to TRBJ2-3; 7 bases line up with TRBD1. Germline V gene sequence: CDR1 KGHSH, CDR2 LQKENI. The CDR3 length is 18 residues. Losses at the gene ends were 1 base for V and 0 bases for J; bases not matched to a gene: 10. DNA of the CDR3: TGTGCCAGCTCACCACTATCCACCGGGACAGTGAGCACAGATACGCAGTATTTT. It yields the protein CASSPLSTGTVSTDTQYF.

This clone was seen a handful of times. The V call is TRBV7-9, the J call TRBJ2-7, with TRBD1 matching 9 bases. CDR3 length: 15 residues. CDR1 and CDR2 from the germline V gene are SEHNR and FQNEAQ (reference sequence). V gave up 6 bases and J gave up 5 bases; unmatched junction bases: 11. CDR3 DNA sequence: TGTGCCAGCAGTTCTACAGGGGGCGCGAAGAACGAGCAGTACTTC. It encodes CASSSTGGAKNEQYF.

This chain uses TRBV7-2 with TRBJ2-7; 9 nucleotides match TRBD2. The CDR3 is 15 amino acids. With V trimmed by 4 bases and J by 2 bases, 6 bases remained unmatched. Germline V gene lookup returns CDR1 SGHTA and CDR2 FQGNSA. In DNA, the CDR3 is TGTGCCAGCAGCTGGCAGACTAGCGGTCCCTACGAGCAGTACTTC. Translation: CASSWQTSGPYEQYF.

This clone was counted between two and nine times. The J gene is TRBJ1-1, the V gene TRBV19; possible D gene TRBD1, 5 bases. Germline V gene lookup returns CDR1 LNHDA and CDR2 SQIVND (reference sequence). The V end was cut by 4 bases, the J end by 0 bases, with 9 bases between. This CDR3 is built from 14 residues. As DNA, the CDR3 is TGTGCCAGTAGTACAGGGTCCGTGAACACTGAAGCTTTCTTT. Translation gives CASSTGSVNTEAFF.

This clone appeared a few times. The J gene is TRBJ2-2, the V gene TRBV7-3; TRBD1 matches 11 bases. The CDR3 length is 16 residues. V gave up 2 bases and J gave up 7 bases; unmatched junction bases: 6. Germline CDR1 is SGHTA and CDR2 is FQGTGA. The CDR3 here is CASSLYRDRGIGELFF. CDR3 coding DNA: TGTGCCAGCAGCTTATATCGGGACAGGGGGATCGGGGAGCTGTTTTTT.